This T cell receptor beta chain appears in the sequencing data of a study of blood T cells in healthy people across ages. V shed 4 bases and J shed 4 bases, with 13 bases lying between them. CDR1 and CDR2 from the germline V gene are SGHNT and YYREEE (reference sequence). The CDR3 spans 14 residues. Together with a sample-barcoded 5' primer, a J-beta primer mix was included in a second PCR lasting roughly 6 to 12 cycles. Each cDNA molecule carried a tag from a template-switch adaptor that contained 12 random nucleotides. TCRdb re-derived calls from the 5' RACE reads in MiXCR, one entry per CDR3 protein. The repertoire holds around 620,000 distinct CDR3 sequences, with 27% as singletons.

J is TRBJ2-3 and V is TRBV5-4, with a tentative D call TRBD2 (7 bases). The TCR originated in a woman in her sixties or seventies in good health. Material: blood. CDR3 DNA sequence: TGTGCCAGCAGCGCGGCGGGGGCGTCAGATACGCAGTATTTT. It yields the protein CASSAAGASDTQYF.